This T cell receptor beta chain emerged from a study of immune evolution from preneoplasia to lung adenocarcinoma (dated by TCRdb to the early 2020s). Looking at the study overall: No AAH lesions showed HLA loss of heterozygosity, compared with roughly 7% of AIS, less than 18% of MIA and around a third of ADC lesions. Immune contexture across lung adenocarcinoma precursors and invasive adenocarcinoma was profiled using immune gene expression, TCR sequencing and multiplex immunofluorescence. Resected precursor lesions (AAH, AIS, MIA) and invasive adenocarcinomas were compared with paired morphologically normal lung tissue. Sample size was based on specimen availability rather than a prior power calculation. The immune data were integrated with whole exome sequencing and methylation data from the same cohort of nodules. In total, the cohort included 50 to 60 patients with pulmonary nodules, all of whom underwent surgical resection. A total of about 51 patients contributed TCR sequencing data. According to the study, 90 to 130 samples went through TCR sequencing. POLYSOLVER was used to infer Class I HLA alleles from exome data, and LOHHLA was used to detect allele-specific HLA loss.

Regarding this clone: No cognate antigen has been identified for it. Base qualities are missing; no much larger clone stands one base away.

Broad study findings and their caveats: All patients were from Japan and China, so applicability to Western populations was uncertain. Compared with EGFR-mutant or double wild-type lesions, KRAS-mutant nodules had the highest T cell clonality. The findings rested on association rather than direct causation, and larger cohorts with long-term follow-up and longitudinal biopsies were considered necessary. Normal lung showed the highest clonality, whereas later-stage lesions appeared to have higher T cell density and diversity but lower clonality. The highest top T cell clone frequencies were observed in normal lung, and a progressive decrease in top T cell clone frequencies appeared to occur from AAH through AIS, MIA and invasive adenocarcinoma.

Resection was performed on patients in Japan or China between the mid-2010s and the late 2010s. The histologic diagnosis of each case was independently confirmed on H&E slides by two lung cancer pathologists. To enrich premalignant or tumor cells for nucleic acid extraction, macro-dissection was performed after pathologic assessment. The AllPrep DNA/RNA FFPE Kit was used to isolate DNA from FFPE tissue. TCR beta CDR3 regions were sequenced from DNA using the immunoSEQ hsTCRbeta Kit. As for the authors' bioinformatics: TCR sequencing data were analysed with the ImmunoSEQ Analyzer. T cell clonality was defined as 1 minus Pielou's evenness computed on productive rearrangements. To measure T cell diversity, the inverse Simpson index was applied to productive templates. T cell density was defined as TCR beta template counts normalized to usable DNA, with usable DNA estimated by amplification and sequencing of housekeeping genes. TCR metrics were compared across histologic stages using two-sided Kruskal-Wallis tests. Entries here come from immuneACCESS through TCRdb and include only in-frame sequences with V and J called. Some clones fail to appear in such tables; in the studies checked, an unresolved V gene covers under half of the shortfall, and the cause of the remainder is unknown. That table gives V, J and clone size, and the DNA gave D and trimming. This sample gives thousands of clones in total; about 83% of them show up just once. The biggest ten clones account for approximately 2.9% of the sample.

CDR1 and CDR2 were assigned from the germline V gene as MDHEN and SYDVKM. Trimming leaves V shorter by 6 bases and J shorter by 10 bases, with the junction holding 13 bases beyond the gene matches. Measured from the cysteine to the phenylalanine, the CDR3 is 15 residues long. The only DNA kept is the CDR3, 45 bases in frame from the first base. The TCR comes from a person between 60 and 70 years old with lung adenocarcinoma. The chain uses TRBV28 and TRBJ1-5; 9 junctional bases match TRBD1. Sequencing was carried out using FFPE minimally invasive lung adenocarcinoma tissue. This specimen's cell subset or site label, interpreted: micro-invasive lung adenocarcinoma (MIA). The DNA sequence is TGTGCCAGCAGCGTACCGGGACAGGGCTTCGGACCCCAGCATTTT. It translates as CASSVPGQGFGPQHF.